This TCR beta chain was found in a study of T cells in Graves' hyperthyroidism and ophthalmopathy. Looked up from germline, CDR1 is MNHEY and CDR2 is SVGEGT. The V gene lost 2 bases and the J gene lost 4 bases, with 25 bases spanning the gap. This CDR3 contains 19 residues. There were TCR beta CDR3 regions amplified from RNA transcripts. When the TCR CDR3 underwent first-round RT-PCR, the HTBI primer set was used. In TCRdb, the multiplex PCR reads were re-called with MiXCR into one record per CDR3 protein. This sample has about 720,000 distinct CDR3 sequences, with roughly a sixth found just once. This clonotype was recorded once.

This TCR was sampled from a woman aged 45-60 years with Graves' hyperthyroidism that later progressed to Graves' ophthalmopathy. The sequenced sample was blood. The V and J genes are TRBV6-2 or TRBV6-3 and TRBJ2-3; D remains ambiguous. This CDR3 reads CASSYPRELPGIEPDTQYF. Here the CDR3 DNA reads TGTGCCAGCAGTTACCCCCGAGAACTTCCCGGAATAGAGCCAGATACGCAGTATTTT.